One sample yielded the 24 T cell receptor beta chains listed below, sequenced in a study of metastatic and nonmetastatic thyroid tumors. Each patient came to thyroid surgery without any prior treatment (of any kind). Via MiXCR, TCRdb re-called the PCR reads. In the table there are tens of thousands of clones, around 15% of which are singletons. Sequences were obtained from blood. Receptors were obtained from a female donor with papillary thyroid cancer or a benign thyroid nodule (not recorded which). Some clones in this sample may be carry-over from other donors' samples.

At least ten counts were recorded for this clone. The chain is built from TRBV6-1 and TRBJ2-1; 10 positions agree with TRBD1. This CDR3 contains 16 residues. Per germline, CDR1 MNHNS and CDR2 SASEGT. V shed 6 bases and J 7 bases; nucleotides not matched to a gene: 12. CDR3 DNA sequence: TGTGCCAGCAGGAGATACGTCGGGACAGGGGTGAATGAGCAGTTCTTC. This encodes CASRRYVGTGVNEQFF.

This clone was seen many times. This rearrangement joins TRBV19 to TRBJ2-3; 8 bases are shared with TRBD2. The germline V gene encodes CDR1 LNHDA and CDR2 SQIVND (reference sequence). The CDR3 length is 17 residues. V gave up 3 bases and J gave up 2 bases; unmatched junction bases: 10. CDR3 in DNA: TGTGCCAGTAGTATGATTAGCGGGGCCCTCTTCACAGATACGCAGTATTTT. This gives the protein CASSMISGALFTDTQYF.

This clone appeared many times. The chain joins TRBV30 to TRBJ2-3, with D perhaps TRBD2 (5 bases). V lost 3 bases and J 0 bases, leaving 13 bases between the germline ends. Germline V gene lookup returns CDR1 GTSNPN and CDR2 SVGIG (reference sequence). CDR3 length: 15 residues. The CDR3 coding sequence is TGTGCCTGGAGGTCGGGTAGCGCTAGCACAGATACGCAGTATTTT. Its translation is CAWRSGSASTDTQYF.

The V and J genes are TRBV9 and TRBJ2-4; D not resolved. CDR1 is SGDLS and CDR2 is YYNGEE in the germline V gene. The CDR3 spans 14 residues. V was pared by 0 bases and J by 6 bases, with 10 bases between. The CDR3: CASSVGADLNIQYF. In DNA form, the CDR3 reads TGTGCCAGCAGCGTAGGGGCAGATCTAAACATTCAGTACTTC.

At least ten counts were recorded for this clone. The rearrangement links TRBV6-1 to TRBJ2-5; 13 positions agree with TRBD2. The V gene end was trimmed by 6 bases and the J gene end by 5 bases; junction bases not matched to a gene: 6. The CDR3 extends over 15 amino acids. Germline V lookup: CDR1 MNHNS, CDR2 SASEGT. As DNA, the CDR3 is TGTGCCAGCAGGAAGACTAGCGGGAGGTCGGAGACCCAGTACTTC. Protein: CASRKTSGRSETQYF.

This clone was detected many times. The chain recombines TRBV19 with TRBJ1-2; 7 bases are a match to TRBD1. J lost 5 bases, V lost 10 bases, and 7 bases had no gene match. This CDR3 contains 12 residues. CDR1 is LNHDA and CDR2 is SQIVND in the germline V gene (reference sequence). CDR3 nucleotides: TGTGCCACATATGACAGGGCTTATGGCTACACCTTC. It yields the protein CATYDRAYGYTF.

This clone showed up many times. One junction end disagrees with the germline gene, perhaps due to a read error. The identical CDR3 is also encoded by other nucleotide sequences in the sample. The chain is built from TRBV9 and TRBJ2-2; 11 nucleotides line up with TRBD2. Per germline, CDR1 SGDLS and CDR2 YYNGEE. CDR3 length: 16 residues. The CDR3 DNA sequence: TGTACCAGCAGTCCTGGGGCTAGCGGGAGGTCCGGGGAGCTGTTTTTT. It yields the protein CTSSPGASGRSGELFF.

This clone was found many times. The chain combines TRBV18 with TRBJ2-7; no clear D. Looked up from germline, CDR1 is KGHSH and CDR2 is LQKENI. Deletions cut 3 bases from V and 1 base from J, with 7 bases between. This CDR3 region has 13 residues. The CDR3 is CASSPTPSYEQYF. The CDR3 nucleotides are TGTGCCAGCTCACCGACTCCTTCCTACGAGCAGTACTTC.

The sample holds a few counts of this clone. A much larger clonotype is one base distant, so this may be a read error. Other DNA sequences in the sample encode the same CDR3. The V gene is TRBV2, the J gene TRBJ2-1; TRBD2 agrees at 8 bases. Germline V gene sequence: CDR1 SNHLY, CDR2 FYNNEI. V was pared by 6 bases and J by 4 bases, with 8 bases of the junction left unmatched. This CDR3 spans 15 amino acids. CDR3 in DNA: TGTGCCAGCAGGGCAACTAGCGGAGCTTACAATGAGCAGTTCTTC. Its translation: CASRATSGAYNEQFF. The full variable domain, in which reference TRBV2 and TRBJ2-1 provide the parts outside the CDR3, is EPEVTQTPSHQVTQMGQEVILRCVPISNHLYFYWYRQILGQKVEFLVSFYNNEISEKSEIFDDQFSVERPDGSNFTLKIRSTKLEDSAMYFCASRATSGAYNEQFFGPGTRLTVL.

This clone was detected many times. V is TRBV11-1 and J is TRBJ2-6; either TRBD1 or TRBD2 may supply D (6 bases each). CDR1 is SGHAT, CDR2 FQDESV, per germline (reference sequence). V was trimmed by 5 bases and J by 0 bases, leaving 11 bases between them. The CDR3 is 16 residues long. The CDR3 nucleotides read TGTGCCAGCAGCGGGGGGCCGACCTCTGGGGCCAACGTCCTGACTTTC. As protein: CASSGGPTSGANVLTF.

J is TRBJ2-1 and V is TRBV20-1, with 11 nucleotides matching TRBD2. The J segment lost 4 bases and the V segment lost 3 bases, leaving 2 bases of the junction unmatched. CDR1 is DFQATT and CDR2 is SNEGSKA in the germline V gene (reference sequence). The CDR3 contains 14 residues. The CDR3 is CSASSSGRYNEQFF. Written as DNA, the CDR3 is TGCAGTGCTAGTTCTAGCGGGAGGTACAATGAGCAGTTCTTC.

This clone occurred many times. The chain combines TRBV28 with TRBJ1-2, with D unresolved. This CDR3 spans 10 amino acids. Trimming cost V 3 bases and J 6 bases, with 2 bases left between them. CDR1 and CDR2 (germline): MDHEN, SYDVKM. The CDR3 loop is CASSFDGYTF. The CDR3 region has the DNA TGTGCCAGCAGTTTCGATGGCTACACCTTC.

The chain employs TRBV20-1 and TRBJ2-6; D remains ambiguous. Germline CDR1 DFQATT, CDR2 SNEGSKA (reference sequence). V lost 3 bases to trimming and J lost 0 bases, with 9 bases between them. The length of the CDR3 is 15 residues. The CDR3 nucleotides read TGCAGTGCTAGCCCTCGGGTCTCTGGGGCCAACGTCCTGACTTTC. Its translation: CSASPRVSGANVLTF.

This clone was detected ten times or more. The chain recombines TRBV5-1 with TRBJ2-1; perhaps TRBD2 as D (6 bases). V lost 3 bases, J lost 9 bases, and 37 bases lay in between. Germline assignment: CDR1 SGHRS and CDR2 YFSETQ. This CDR3 is built from 21 residues. In nucleotides, the CDR3 is TGCGCCAGCAGCTGGTGGACGGGGGATAAATGGGTCTCCCGAAATAGGGGTGAGCAGTTCTTC. Protein product: CASSWWTGDKWVSRNRGEQFF.

This clone occurred many times. The CDR3 bases are TGTGCCAGCAACCTACTCCAGGGGAACACTGAAGCTTTCTTT. Residues: CASNLLQGNTEAFF. The chain joins TRBV6-2 or TRBV6-3 to TRBJ1-1; D might be TRBD1 (5 bases). This CDR3 has 14 residues. The V gene's germline CDR1 is MNHEY and CDR2 SVGEGT. V was shortened by 7 bases and J by 1 base, with 13 bases between the two germline ends.

This clone was detected ten times or more. In DNA form, the CDR3 reads TGTGCCAGCAGCCTAAGACAGGGAAGTGAGACCCAGTACTTC. Translating it yields CASSLRQGSETQYF. The rearrangement uses TRBV7-2 and TRBJ2-5, with 7 positions matching TRBD1. The CDR3 covers 14 residues. The germline V gene has CDR1 SGHTA and CDR2 FQGNSA. After removal of 5 bases from V and 5 bases from J, the junction contained 8 bases not matched to a gene.

In its sample, this clone was seen many times. V gene TRBV6-5 combines with J gene TRBJ2-1; 7 nucleotides match TRBD1. Germline V gene lookup returns CDR1 MNHEY and CDR2 SVGAGI. Germline trimming cut 0 bases from V and 7 bases from J; bases unmatched to any gene: 3. The CDR3 contains 14 residues. The CDR3 DNA follows: TGTGCCAGCAGTTACTCCAGGGGGTGGAATGAGCAGTTCTTC. Residues: CASSYSRGWNEQFF.

The J gene is TRBJ2-7, the V gene TRBV20-1; D call uncertain. Germline V gene lookup returns CDR1 DFQATT and CDR2 SNEGSKA (reference sequence). The CDR3 is 14 residues long. The V end lost 0 bases, the J end lost 0 bases, and 9 bases lay between the germline ends. CDR3 DNA sequence: TGCAGTGCTAGAGATAGACGGTTCTCCTACGAGCAGTACTTC. It specifies CSARDRRFSYEQYF.

The sample holds many counts of this clone. The J gene is TRBJ1-4, the V gene TRBV20-1; D is ambiguous. The CDR3 consists of 12 residues. The V and J ends lost 3 bases and 8 bases respectively, with 10 bases between them. Germline V gene lookup returns CDR1 DFQATT and CDR2 SNEGSKA (reference sequence). CDR3 protein: CSASRAGEKLFF. In nucleotides, the CDR3 is TGCAGTGCTAGCCGGGCCGGGGAAAAACTGTTTTTT.

At least ten counts were recorded for this clone. V gene TRBV29-1 combines with J gene TRBJ1-2; 8 bases map to TRBD1. The germline CDR1 and CDR2 sequences are SQVTM and ANQGSEA. Losses at the gene ends were 5 bases for V and 4 bases for J; bases not matched to a gene: 6. CDR3 length equals 13 residues. The CDR3 loop reads CSVRQGASYGYTF. DNA of the CDR3: TGCAGCGTTCGCCAGGGGGCTAGCTATGGCTACACCTTC.

This clone was seen ten or more times. This sequence joins TRBV7-2 and TRBJ2-3, with TRBD2 matching 8 bases. The ends lost 8 bases at V and 1 base at J; junction bases unmatched: 5. CDR3 length: 14 amino acids. In germline, CDR1 is SGHTA, CDR2 FQGNSA. CDR3 region: CASGREGGTDTQYF. In DNA, the CDR3 is TGTGCCAGCGGACGGGAGGGAGGCACAGATACGCAGTATTTT. The full variable domain, completed using reference TRBV7-2 and TRBJ2-3, is GAGVSQSPSNKVTEKGKDVELRCDPISGHTALYWYRQSLGQGLEFLIYFQGNSAPDKSGLPSDRFSAERTGGSVSTLTIQRTQQEDSAVYLCASGREGGTDTQYFGPGTRLTVL.

There are many counts of this clone. The rearrangement links TRBV28 to TRBJ1-1, with 11 bases matching TRBD1. The CDR3 covers 15 residues. From germline, CDR1 is MDHEN and CDR2 SYDVKM. V shed 4 bases, J shed 4 bases, and the junction held 5 bases outside the gene matches. CDR3 in amino acids: CASSSPGTGGTEAFF. The CDR3 region has the DNA TGTGCCAGCAGTTCCCCGGGGACAGGGGGCACTGAAGCTTTCTTT. The variable domain in full, completed from reference TRBV28 and TRBJ1-1, reads DVKVTQSSRYLVKRTGEKVFLECVQDMDHENMFWYRQDPGLGLRLIYFSYDVKMKEKGDIPEGYSVSREKKERFSLILESASTNQTSMYLCASSSPGTGGTEAFFGQGTRLTVV.

This clone was detected ten times or more. This chain links TRBV6-1 with TRBJ2-7, with D perhaps matching TRBD1 (5 bases). In germline, CDR1 is MNHNS, CDR2 SASEGT. This CDR3 has 13 amino acids. The V end was cut by 5 bases, the J end by 5 bases, with 13 bases between. The DNA for the CDR3 is TGTGCCAGCAGTTTCCCAGGGTCCAACGAGCAGTACTTC. As protein: CASSFPGSNEQYF.

At least ten counts were recorded for this clone. Just one base apart from a much larger clone, this may be a read error. This chain links TRBV11-2 with TRBJ2-3; 10 bases line up with TRBD2. CDR3 size: 16 residues. CDR1 SGHAT and CDR2 FQNNGV come from the germline V gene. CDR3 sequence: CASGLGSGRVADTQYF. In nucleotides, the CDR3 is TGTGCCAGCGGCTTAGGAAGCGGGAGGGTGGCAGATACGCAGTATTTT.